This T cell receptor beta chain was identified in a study of shared clonotypes between healthy human individuals. On the study more broadly: Three plates were used per donor for CD4 naive, three for CD4 memory, two for CD8 naive and one for CD8 memory.

Measured with immunoSEQ multiplex PCR; TCRdb has only the in-frame clones, and not every one. The sample includes millions of clones, over 90% of them seen just once. Germline loops: CDR1 SNHLY, CDR2 FYNNEI. The length of the CDR3 is 15 residues. J was trimmed by 6 bases and V by 6 bases; bases with no gene match: 9. This TCR derives from a man between 18 and 29 years old in good health. Some clones in this sample may be carry-over from other donors' samples. V gene TRBV2 combines with J gene TRBJ2-2; the match to TRBD1 covers 8 bases. The source material was naive CD4+ T cells from PBMCs. Sample subset: CD45RA+ positively selected. CDR3 bases: TGTGCCAGCAGGGGACAGGCGCTAGGCCCCGGGGAGCTGTTTTTT. Amino acids: CASRGQALGPGELFF. The full variable domain, with the rest looked up from reference TRBV2 and TRBJ2-2, is EPEVTQTPSHQVTQMGQEVILRCVPISNHLYFYWYRQILGQKVEFLVSFYNNEISEKSEIFDDQFSVERPDGSNFTLKIRSTKLEDSAMYFCASRGQALGPGELFFGEGSRLTVL.